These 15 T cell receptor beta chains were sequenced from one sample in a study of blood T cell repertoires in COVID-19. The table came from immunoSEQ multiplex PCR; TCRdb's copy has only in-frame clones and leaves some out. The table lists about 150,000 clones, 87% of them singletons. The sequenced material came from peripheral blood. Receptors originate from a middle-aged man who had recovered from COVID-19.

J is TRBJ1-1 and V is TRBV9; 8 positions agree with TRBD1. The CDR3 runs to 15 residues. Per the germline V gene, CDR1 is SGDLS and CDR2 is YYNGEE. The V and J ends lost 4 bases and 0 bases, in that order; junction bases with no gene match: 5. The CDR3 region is CASSIGDRMNTEAFF. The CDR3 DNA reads TGTGCCAGCAGCATAGGGGACAGGATGAACACTGAAGCTTTCTTT. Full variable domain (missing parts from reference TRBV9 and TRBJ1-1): DSGVTQTPKHLITATGQRVTLRCSPRSGDLSVYWYQQSLDQGLQFLIQYYNGEERAKGNILERFSAQQFPDLHSELNLSSLELGDSALYFCASSIGDRMNTEAFFGQGTRLTVV.

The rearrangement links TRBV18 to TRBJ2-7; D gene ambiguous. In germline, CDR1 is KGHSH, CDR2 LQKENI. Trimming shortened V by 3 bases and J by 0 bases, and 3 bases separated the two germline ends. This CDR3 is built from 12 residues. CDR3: CASSPSSYEQYF. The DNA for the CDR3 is TGTGCCAGCTCACCGAGCTCCTACGAGCAGTACTTC.

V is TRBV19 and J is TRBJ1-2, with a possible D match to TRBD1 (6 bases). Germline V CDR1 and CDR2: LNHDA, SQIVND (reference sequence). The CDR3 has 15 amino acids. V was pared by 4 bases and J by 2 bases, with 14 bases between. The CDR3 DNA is TGTGCCAGTAGTACGACAGGAAAGGGGAACTATGGCTACACCTTC. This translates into CASSTTGKGNYGYTF.

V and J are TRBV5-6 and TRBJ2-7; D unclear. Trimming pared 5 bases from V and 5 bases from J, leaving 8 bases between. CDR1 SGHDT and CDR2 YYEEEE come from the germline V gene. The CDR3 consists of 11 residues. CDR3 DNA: TGTGCCAGCAGTGGCATGAACGAGCAGTACTTC. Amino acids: CASSGMNEQYF.

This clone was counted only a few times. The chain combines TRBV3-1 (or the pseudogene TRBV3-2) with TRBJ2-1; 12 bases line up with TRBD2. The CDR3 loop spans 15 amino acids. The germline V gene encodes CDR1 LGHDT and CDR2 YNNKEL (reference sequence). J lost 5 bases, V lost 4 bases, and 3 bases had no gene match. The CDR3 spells CASSPGLAGNNEQFF. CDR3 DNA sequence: TGTGCCAGCAGCCCCGGACTAGCGGGGAACAATGAGCAGTTCTTC.

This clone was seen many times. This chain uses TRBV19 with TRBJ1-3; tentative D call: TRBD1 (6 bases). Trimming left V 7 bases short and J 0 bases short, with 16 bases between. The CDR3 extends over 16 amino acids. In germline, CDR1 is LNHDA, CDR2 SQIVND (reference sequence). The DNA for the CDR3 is TGTGCCAGTATGGGGAACAGGGTTGGCTCTGGAAACACCATATATTTT. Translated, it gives CASMGNRVGSGNTIYF.

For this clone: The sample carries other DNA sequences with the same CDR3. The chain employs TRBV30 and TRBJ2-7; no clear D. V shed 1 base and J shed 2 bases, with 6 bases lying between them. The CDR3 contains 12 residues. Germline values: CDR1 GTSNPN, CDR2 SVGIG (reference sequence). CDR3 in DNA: TGTGCCTGGAGTGGTTCAGCCTACGAGCAGTACTTC. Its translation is CAWSGSAYEQYF.

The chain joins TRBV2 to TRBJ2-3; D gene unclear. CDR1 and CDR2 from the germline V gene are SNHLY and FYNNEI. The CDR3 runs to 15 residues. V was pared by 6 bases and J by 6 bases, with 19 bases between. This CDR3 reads CASSPLAGTKDTQYF. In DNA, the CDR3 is TGTGCCAGCAGCCCTCTGGCAGGTACGAAGGATACGCAGTATTTT.

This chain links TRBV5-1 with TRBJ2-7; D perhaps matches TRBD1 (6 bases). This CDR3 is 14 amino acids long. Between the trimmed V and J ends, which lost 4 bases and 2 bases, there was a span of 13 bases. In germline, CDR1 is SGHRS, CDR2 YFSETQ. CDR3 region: CASSPGTNAYEQYF. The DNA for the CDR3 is TGCGCCAGCAGCCCCGGGACAAACGCCTACGAGCAGTACTTC.

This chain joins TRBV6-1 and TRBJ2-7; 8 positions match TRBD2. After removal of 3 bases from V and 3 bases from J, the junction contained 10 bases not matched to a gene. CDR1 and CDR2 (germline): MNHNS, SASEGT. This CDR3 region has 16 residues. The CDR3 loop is CASSDLGRGADYEQYF. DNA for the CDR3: TGTGCCAGCAGTGACTTGGGGCGGGGGGCCGACTACGAGCAGTACTTC.

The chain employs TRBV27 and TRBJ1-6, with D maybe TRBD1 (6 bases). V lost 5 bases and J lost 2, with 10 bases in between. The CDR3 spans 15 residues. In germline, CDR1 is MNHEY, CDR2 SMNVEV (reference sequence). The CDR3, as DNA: TGTGCCAGCAGTCTCGGGGGGCCCTATAATTCACCCCTCCACTTT. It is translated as CASSLGGPYNSPLHF.

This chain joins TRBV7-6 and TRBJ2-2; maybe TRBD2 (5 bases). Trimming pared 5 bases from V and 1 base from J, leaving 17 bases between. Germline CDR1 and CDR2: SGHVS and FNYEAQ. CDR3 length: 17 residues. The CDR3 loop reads CASSPLSGYWNTGELFF. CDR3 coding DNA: TGTGCCAGCAGCCCCCTCAGCGGCTATTGGAACACCGGGGAGCTGTTTTTT.

CDR3 in DNA: TGTGCCAGCAGCCTGCAGGGGTTATTCACAGATACGCAGTATTTT. This gives the protein CASSLQGLFTDTQYF. This chain connects TRBV7-2 to TRBJ2-3, with D possibly matching TRBD1 (6 bases). The V and J ends lost 5 bases and 2 bases respectively, with 14 bases between them. Germline V gene sequence: CDR1 SGHTA, CDR2 FQGNSA. This CDR3 contains 15 residues.

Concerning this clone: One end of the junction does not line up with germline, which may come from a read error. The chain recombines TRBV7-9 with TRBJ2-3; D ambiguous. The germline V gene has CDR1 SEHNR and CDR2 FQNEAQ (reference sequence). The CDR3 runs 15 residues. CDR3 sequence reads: CASTLAILSTDTQYF. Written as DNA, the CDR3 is TGTGCCAGCACCTTAGCAATCCTTAGCACAGATACGCAGTATTTT.

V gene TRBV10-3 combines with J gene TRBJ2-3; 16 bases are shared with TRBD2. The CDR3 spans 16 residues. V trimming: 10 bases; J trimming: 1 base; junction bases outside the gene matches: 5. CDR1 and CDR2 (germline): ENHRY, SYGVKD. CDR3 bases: TGTGCCAAGACGGGACTAGCGGGGGGGTGCACAGATACGCAGTATTTT. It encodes CAKTGLAGGCTDTQYF.